The 15 T cell receptor beta chains listed next were all sequenced from one sample in a study of blood T cells in healthy people across ages. The authors ran a second PCR of roughly 6 to 11 cycles using a sample-barcoded 5' primer and a J-beta primer mix. MiXCR, run by TCRdb on the 5' RACE reads, gives a single entry per CDR3 protein. Of roughly 1,500,000 distinct CDR3 sequences listed, about 31% are singletons. The sample was blood. These receptors were taken from a woman aged 25 to 39 in good health.

This sequence joins TRBV20-1 and TRBJ2-1; 11 bases match TRBD2. The CDR3 extends over 14 amino acids. With 7 bases clipped from V and 3 bases from J, the junction kept 5 bases outside the gene matches. Germline V gene data show CDR1 as DFQATT and CDR2 as SNEGSKA (reference sequence). The CDR3 here is CSVTTSGIYNEQFF. The DNA for the CDR3 is TGCAGTGTCACGACTAGCGGGATCTACAATGAGCAGTTCTTC.

This clonotype turned up a few times. CDR3 bases: TGCGCCAGCAGCTCCCACCGGCGGGGACTAGACGAGCAGTACTTC. It encodes CASSSHRRGLDEQYF. The V call is TRBV5-1, the J call TRBJ2-5, with 8 bases aligning to TRBD2. The J call may not be correct, given that the DNA end is closer to TRBJ2-7. The CDR3 loop spans 15 amino acids. Germline V CDR1 and CDR2: SGHRS, YFSETQ.

This chain joins TRBV12-3 or TRBV12-4 and TRBJ2-5, with D uncertain. V shed 1 base and J shed 0 bases, with 12 bases lying between them. The CDR3 is 16 amino acids. The CDR3 bases are TGTGCCAGCAGTTTAGGCCAGCAGACGTACCAAGAGACCCAGTACTTC. This sequence encodes CASSLGQQTYQETQYF.

This clonotype has at least ten counts. The chain is built from TRBV4-1 and TRBJ2-3; D gene ambiguous. The CDR3 is made up of 13 amino acids. The germline gives CDR1 MGHRA, CDR2 YSYEKL. V dropped 1 base and J dropped 6 bases, with 8 bases sitting between them. CDR3 DNA: TGCGCCAGCAGCCAAGGGGTCGGGGATACGCAGTATTTT. It is translated as CASSQGVGDTQYF.

The chain carries TRBV2 and TRBJ1-2; no definite D call. The CDR3 is made up of 12 amino acids. The V end lost 11 bases, the J end lost 8 bases, and 18 bases lay between the germline ends. CDR1 is SNHLY, CDR2 FYNNEI, per germline. The CDR3 loop is CARTNGVPGYTF. CDR3 sequence (DNA): TGTGCCCGCACCAATGGAGTCCCGGGCTACACCTTC.

This clonotype was counted a few times. The chain has TRBV12-3 or TRBV12-4 and TRBJ2-1, with no clear D. The CDR3 contains 12 residues. V dropped 2 bases and J dropped 10 bases, with 9 bases sitting between them. CDR3 region: CASSLSLPEQFF. Here the CDR3 DNA reads TGTGCCAGCAGTTTATCCCTCCCAGAGCAGTTCTTC.

This clonotype appeared a few times. V and J are TRBV20-1 and TRBJ2-7, with a tentative D call TRBD1 (6 bases). CDR1 DFQATT and CDR2 SNEGSKA come from the germline V gene (reference sequence). The CDR3 runs to 12 residues. V was pared by 6 bases and J by 2 bases, with 11 bases between. CDR3 residues: CSAGAGAYEQYF. The CDR3 DNA reads TGCAGTGCGGGGGCAGGGGCCTACGAGCAGTACTTC.

Only one count was recorded for this clonotype. The CDR3 nucleotides read TGTGCCAGCCAACGAGGGTCGCACGCCGGGGAGCTGTTTTTT. Residues: CASQRGSHAGELFF. The chain recombines TRBV12-3 or TRBV12-4 with TRBJ2-2; D is perhaps TRBD2 (5 bases). This CDR3 region has 14 residues. The ends were cut back, 8 bases at V and 6 bases at J, with 16 bases in the middle.

This clonotype was seen more than once but under ten times. The rearrangement uses TRBV11-2 and TRBJ1-6; D remains ambiguous. V lost 5 bases and J lost 9, with 8 bases in between. Germline V gene sequence: CDR1 SGHAT, CDR2 FQNNGV. The CDR3 runs to 12 residues. CDR3 region: CASSPVSSPLHF. The CDR3, as DNA: TGTGCCAGCAGCCCAGTTAGTTCACCCCTCCACTTT.

Ten or more counts support this clonotype. CDR3 DNA: TGTGCCATTGGCCCTGGGGGGAGCGGGGCCAACGTCCTGACTTTC. Residues: CAIGPGGSGANVLTF. This chain joins TRBV10-3 and TRBJ2-6; maybe TRBD2 (6 bases). The V gene lost 9 bases and the J gene lost 4 bases, with 16 bases spanning the gap. The germline V gene encodes CDR1 ENHRY and CDR2 SYGVKD. The CDR3 loop spans 15 amino acids.

The CDR3 DNA follows: TGCAGTGCTGCCTTTCTAGCGGGAGGCGGTGAGCAGTTCTTC. This translates into CSAAFLAGGGEQFF. The J gene is TRBJ2-1, the V gene TRBV20-1; 11 bases line up with TRBD2. Germline CDR1 is DFQATT and CDR2 is SNEGSKA (reference sequence). The J segment lost 9 bases and the V segment lost 5 bases, leaving 9 bases of the junction unmatched. The CDR3 has 14 residues.

Comments on this clonotype: This may arise from a read error, as a much more abundant clone is one base away. The V call is TRBV20-1, the J call TRBJ2-3, with TRBD2 identical over 7 bases. Germline values: CDR1 DFQATT, CDR2 SNEGSKA (reference sequence). The CDR3 has 16 amino acids. The CDR3 reads CSADKEGSGVTDTRYF. In nucleotides, the CDR3 is TGCAGTGCCGACAAGGAGGGAAGCGGGGTCACAGATACGCGGTATTTT.

This clonotype was detected a few times. J is TRBJ1-6 and V is TRBV3-1; a weak D match, TRBD1 (5 bases). CDR1 is LGHDT and CDR2 is YNNKEL in the germline V gene (reference sequence). The CDR3 loop spans 14 amino acids. The V and J ends lost 3 bases and 7 bases respectively, with 10 bases between them. CDR3 region: CASSHRQTNSPLHF. Here the CDR3 DNA reads TGTGCCAGCAGCCATCGACAGACCAATTCACCCCTCCACTTT.

In its sample, this clonotype was seen a few times. V is TRBV10-3 and J is TRBJ1-1, with TRBD1 matching over 8 bases. Germline V gene data show CDR1 as ENHRY and CDR2 as SYGVKD. The CDR3 is 15 residues long. V trimming: 5 bases; J trimming: 11 bases; junction bases outside the gene matches: 16. CDR3 region: CAISTGTGNKLAAFF. For the CDR3, the DNA is TGTGCCATCAGTACCGGGACAGGCAATAAGCTGGCGGCTTTCTTT.

This chain connects TRBV28 to TRBJ2-7; possibly TRBD1 or TRBD2 for D (5 bases each). Germline CDR1 and CDR2: MDHEN and SYDVKM. V was pared by 6 bases and J by 0 bases, with 15 bases between. There are 15 residues in the CDR3. The CDR3 DNA is TGTGCCAGCAGCCCAGGGACCCTCGGCTCCTACGAGCAGTACTTC. This translates into CASSPGTLGSYEQYF.